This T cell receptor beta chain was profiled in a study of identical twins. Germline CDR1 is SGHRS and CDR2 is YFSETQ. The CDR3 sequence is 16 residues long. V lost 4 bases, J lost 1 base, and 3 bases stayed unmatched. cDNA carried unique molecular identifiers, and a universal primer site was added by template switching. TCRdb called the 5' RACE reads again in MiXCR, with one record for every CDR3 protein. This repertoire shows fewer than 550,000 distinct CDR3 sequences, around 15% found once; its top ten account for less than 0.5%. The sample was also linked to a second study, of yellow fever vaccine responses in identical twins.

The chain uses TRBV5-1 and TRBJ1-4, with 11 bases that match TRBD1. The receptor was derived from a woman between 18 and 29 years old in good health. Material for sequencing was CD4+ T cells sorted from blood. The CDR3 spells CASSPGQGVTNEKLFF. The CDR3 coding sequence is TGCGCCAGCAGCCCGGGACAGGGGGTAACTAATGAAAAACTGTTTTTT.